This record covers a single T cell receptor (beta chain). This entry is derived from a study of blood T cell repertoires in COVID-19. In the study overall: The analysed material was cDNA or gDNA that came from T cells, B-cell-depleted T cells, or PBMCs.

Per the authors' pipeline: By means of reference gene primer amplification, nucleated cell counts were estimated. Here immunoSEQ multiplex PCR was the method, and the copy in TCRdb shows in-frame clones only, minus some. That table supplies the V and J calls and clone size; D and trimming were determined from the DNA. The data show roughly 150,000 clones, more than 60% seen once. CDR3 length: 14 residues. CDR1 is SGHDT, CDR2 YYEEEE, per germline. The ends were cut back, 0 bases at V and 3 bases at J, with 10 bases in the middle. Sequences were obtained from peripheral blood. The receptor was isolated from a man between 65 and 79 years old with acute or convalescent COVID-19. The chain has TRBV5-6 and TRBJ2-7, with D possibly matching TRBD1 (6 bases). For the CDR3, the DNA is TGTGCCAGCAGCTTGGCCAGGGGTTACTACGAGCAGTACTTC. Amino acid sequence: CASSLARGYYEQYF.